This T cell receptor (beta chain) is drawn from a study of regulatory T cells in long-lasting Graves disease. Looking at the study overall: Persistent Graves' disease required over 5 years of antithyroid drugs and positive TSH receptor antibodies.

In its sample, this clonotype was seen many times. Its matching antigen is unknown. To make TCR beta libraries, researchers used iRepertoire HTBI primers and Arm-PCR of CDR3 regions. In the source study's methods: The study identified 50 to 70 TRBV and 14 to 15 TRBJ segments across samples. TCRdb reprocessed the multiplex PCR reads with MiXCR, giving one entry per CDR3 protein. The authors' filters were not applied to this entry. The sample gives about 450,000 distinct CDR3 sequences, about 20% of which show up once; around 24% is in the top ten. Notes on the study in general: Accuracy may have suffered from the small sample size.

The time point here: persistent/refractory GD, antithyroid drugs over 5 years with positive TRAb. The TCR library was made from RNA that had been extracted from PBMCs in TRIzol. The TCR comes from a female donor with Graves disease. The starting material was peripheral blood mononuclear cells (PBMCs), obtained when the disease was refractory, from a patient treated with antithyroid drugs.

CDR3 sequence: CASSFGSQNNEQFF. The CDR3 DNA reads TGTGCCAGCAGTTTCGGTTCACAAAACAATGAGCAGTTCTTC. V and J are TRBV27 and TRBJ2-1; D is undetermined. Germline CDR1 and CDR2: MNHEY and SMNVEV (reference sequence). Between the trimmed V and J ends, which lost 3 bases and 5 bases, there was a span of 11 bases. This CDR3 has 14 amino acids.